The clone carrying this T cell receptor (beta chain) was seen a few times. Its antigen is as yet unknown. In TCRdb, the 5' RACE reads were re-called with MiXCR into one record per CDR3 protein. The data contain some 440,000 distinct CDR3 sequences, roughly 23% of them seen just once; the ten biggest clones take up 12%. This sample was included in a study of T-cell memory formation after mild COVID-19. The CDR3 has 12 residues. V was trimmed by 3 bases and J by 9 bases, leaving 12 bases between them. CDR1 is KGHSH, CDR2 LQKENI, per germline. Findings and caveats of the study: Contracting CD4+ clones lay largely in CM and EM, with CD8+ ones residing in EMRA. Whether day 37 second-wave clones are SARS-CoV-2-specific was not confirmed.

This clonotype originated in an adult woman who had mild COVID-19 (a few samples of this study predate the infection). Cell type and time point are not known. The chain links TRBV18 to TRBJ2-7; D unclear. The material sequenced was PBMCs or a T cell subset sorted from them (not recorded which). For the CDR3, the DNA is TGTGCCAGCTCACCCCTGACCGGCGGGCAGTACTTC. Translating gives CASSPLTGGQYF.